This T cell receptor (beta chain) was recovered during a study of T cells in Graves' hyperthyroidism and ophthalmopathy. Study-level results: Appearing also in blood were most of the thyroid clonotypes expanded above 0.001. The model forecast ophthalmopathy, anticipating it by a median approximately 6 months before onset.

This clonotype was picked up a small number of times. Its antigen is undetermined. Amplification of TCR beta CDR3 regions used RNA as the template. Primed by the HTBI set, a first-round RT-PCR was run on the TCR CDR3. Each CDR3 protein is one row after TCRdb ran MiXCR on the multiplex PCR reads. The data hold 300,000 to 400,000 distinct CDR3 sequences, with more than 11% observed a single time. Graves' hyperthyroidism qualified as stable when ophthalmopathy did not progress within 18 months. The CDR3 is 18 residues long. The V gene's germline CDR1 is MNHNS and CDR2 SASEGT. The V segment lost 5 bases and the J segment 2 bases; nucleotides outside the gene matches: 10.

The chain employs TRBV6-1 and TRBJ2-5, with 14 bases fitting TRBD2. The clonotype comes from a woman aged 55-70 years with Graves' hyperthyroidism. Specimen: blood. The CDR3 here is CASSPQPGLAGEQETQYF. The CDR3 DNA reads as TGTGCCAGCAGTCCCCAACCGGGACTAGCGGGAGAACAAGAGACCCAGTACTTC.